Each of the 27 T cell receptor beta chains below was sequenced from the same sample in a study of cytomegalovirus exposure and HLA in healthy donors (dated by TCRdb to about 2017). To prepare the library, the immunoSEQ multiplex PCR assay was applied. A mixture of 60 forward primers for TCR Vbeta segments and 13 reverse primers for TCR Jbeta segments was used in the multiplex PCR. TCRdb took over this immuneACCESS table, retaining in-frame rearrangements with V and J assigned. Such tables are incomplete; in checked studies, under half of the missing clones stem from an unresolved V gene, and the remainder is unexplained. A total of about 190,000 clones appear in this sample, 70% to 75% of them only once. The leading ten clones occupy 4.5% to 5.5% of the sample. The sequenced sample consisted of PBMCs. The receptor source for this set is a man aged 25-40 years in good health and CMV-seropositive.

CDR3: CASSYSRSSYNEQFF. The CDR3 DNA sequence: TGTGCCAGCAGTTACTCACGCAGCTCCTACAATGAGCAGTTCTTC. The J gene is TRBJ2-1, the V gene TRBV6-5; D uncertain. This CDR3 is 15 amino acids long. Per germline, CDR1 MNHEY and CDR2 SVGAGI. The germline V and J ends were trimmed by 0 bases and 0 bases, with 6 bases remaining between them.

The chain is built from TRBV7-9 and TRBJ1-3; 7 positions agree with TRBD1. The CDR3 sequence is 15 residues long. Germline CDR1 is SEHNR and CDR2 is FQNEAQ (reference sequence). Trimming took 3 bases from V and 0 from J; bases not matched to a gene: 2. The chain's CDR3 is CASSLGQSSGNTIYF. CDR3 sequence (DNA): TGTGCCAGCAGCTTGGGACAGTCCTCTGGAAACACCATATATTTT.

The chain carries TRBV5-4 and TRBJ2-3; the match to TRBD2 covers 8 bases. The CDR3 has 15 residues. V lost 2 bases, J lost 2 bases, and 4 bases stayed unmatched. Germline V lookup: CDR1 SGHNT, CDR2 YYREEE (reference sequence). The CDR3 loop is CASSFAGGSTDTQYF. In DNA, the CDR3 is TGTGCCAGCAGCTTTGCGGGGGGTTCCACAGATACGCAGTATTTT.

V and J are TRBV11-1 and TRBJ2-1; D is possibly TRBD2 (5 bases). Trimming removed 3 bases from V and 4 bases from J, with 10 bases in between. There are 14 residues in the CDR3. Per germline, CDR1 SGHAT and CDR2 FQDESV (reference sequence). The CDR3 spells CASSLDSVYNEQFF. The CDR3 bases are TGTGCCAGCAGCTTGGATAGCGTGTACAATGAGCAGTTCTTC.

This chain connects TRBV28 to TRBJ1-5; D remains ambiguous. Per germline, CDR1 MDHEN and CDR2 SYDVKM. The CDR3 has 13 amino acids. V lost 3 bases to trimming and J lost 0 bases, with 3 bases between them. The CDR3 sequence is CASSLYSNQPQHF. The CDR3 DNA sequence: TGTGCCAGCAGTTTGTATAGCAATCAGCCCCAGCATTTT.

The chain recombines TRBV30 with TRBJ2-1; D unclear. In germline, CDR1 is GTSNPN, CDR2 SVGIG (reference sequence). CDR3 length equals 14 residues. V shed 2 bases and J shed 9 bases, with 17 bases lying between them. The CDR3 is CAWSPLDPRGEQFF. CDR3 coding DNA: TGTGCCTGGAGTCCCCTGGATCCGCGCGGTGAGCAGTTCTTC.

The CDR3 DNA follows: TGTGCCAGCAGTGGGACTCGCTATGGCTACACCTTC. Translated, it gives CASSGTRYGYTF. The chain links TRBV2 to TRBJ1-2; D not certain. The germline V gene encodes CDR1 SNHLY and CDR2 FYNNEI. The CDR3 loop spans 12 amino acids. V lost 4 bases to trimming and J lost 4 bases, with 7 bases between them.

The chain recombines TRBV5-5 with TRBJ2-3, with D possibly being TRBD2 (5 bases). Germline V gene data show CDR1 as SGHKS and CDR2 as YYEKEE (reference sequence). This CDR3 has 14 amino acids. The ends were cut back, 0 bases at V and 3 bases at J, with 8 bases in the middle. The CDR3: CASSLARTTDTQYF. The CDR3 DNA reads TGTGCCAGCAGCTTGGCCAGGACTACAGATACGCAGTATTTT.

The J gene is TRBJ2-6, the V gene TRBV7-2; D may be TRBD1 (5 bases). V gave up 0 bases and J gave up 1 base, with 7 bases separating them. The germline gives CDR1 SGHTA, CDR2 FQGNSA. The length of the CDR3 is 16 residues. The CDR3 coding sequence is TGTGCCAGCAGCTTAGCGACAGAGTCTGGGGCCAACGTCCTGACTTTC. Residues: CASSLATESGANVLTF.

CDR3 region: CASSFSRGTSGSTDTQYF. DNA for the CDR3: TGTGCCAGCAGCTTCTCCCGCGGGACTAGCGGGAGCACAGATACGCAGTATTTT. V usage is TRBV7-2 and J usage is TRBJ2-3; 12 positions agree with TRBD2. CDR1 is SGHTA, CDR2 FQGNSA, per germline. Unmatched junction bases numbered 7, after V lost 3 bases and J lost 0 bases. The CDR3 runs to 18 residues.

The chain has TRBV20-1 and TRBJ2-7; no clear D gene. This CDR3 has 11 amino acids. The V gene lost 3 bases and the J gene lost 0 bases, with 3 bases spanning the gap. Germline values: CDR1 DFQATT, CDR2 SNEGSKA (reference sequence). CDR3: CSARASYEQYF. The DNA of the CDR3 is TGCAGTGCTAGGGCCTCCTACGAGCAGTACTTC.

This clone showed up just once. The V gene is TRBV7-9, the J gene TRBJ2-3; 9 positions match TRBD1. The V and J ends lost 3 bases and 2 bases, in that order; junction bases with no gene match: 6. CDR3 size: 16 residues. Germline V gene lookup returns CDR1 SEHNR and CDR2 FQNEAQ (reference sequence). The DNA of the CDR3 is TGTGCCAGCAGCTTGCAAGACAGGGGGACCACAGATACGCAGTATTTT. Amino acid sequence: CASSLQDRGTTDTQYF. Variable domain in full (rest from reference TRBV7-9 and TRBJ2-3): DTGVSQNPRHKITKRGQNVTFRCDPISEHNRLYWYRQTLGQGPEFLTYFQNEAQLEKSRLLSDRFSAERPKGSFSTLEIQRTEQGDSAMYLCASSLQDRGTTDTQYFGPGTRLTVL.

This clone was recorded a few times. The chain is built from TRBV2 and TRBJ2-3; no definite D call. This CDR3 region has 13 residues. Germline-derived CDR1 and CDR2 are SNHLY and FYNNEI. Deletions cut 6 bases from V and 1 base from J, with 8 bases between. CDR3 sequence (DNA): TGTGCCAGCAGGAGCCGGGGCACAGATACGCAGTATTTT. Its protein product is CASRSRGTDTQYF.

The gene calls are TRBV18 and TRBJ2-5; D gene uncertain. Trimming pared 3 bases from V and 0 bases from J, leaving 8 bases between. This CDR3 is 14 amino acids long. Germline V gives CDR1 KGHSH, CDR2 LQKENI. The DNA of the CDR3 is TGTGCCAGCTCACCCACCGAGTACCAAGAGACCCAGTACTTC. The encoded protein is CASSPTEYQETQYF.

The chain has TRBV12-5 and TRBJ2-3; D ambiguous. Trimming removed 2 bases from V and 0 bases from J, with 12 bases in between. The length of the CDR3 is 16 residues. Germline V lookup: CDR1 LGHNT, CDR2 FRNRAP. In DNA form, the CDR3 reads TGTGCTAGTGGTTTGCCTACTCCTACTAGCACAGATACGCAGTATTTT. Its translation: CASGLPTPTSTDTQYF.

Regarding this clone: At one boundary the junction diverges from the germline segment, which might be a read error. J is TRBJ1-2 and V is TRBV7-9; weak D call: TRBD1 (6 bases). This CDR3 has 15 residues. Germline V gene lookup returns CDR1 SEHNR and CDR2 FQNEAQ (reference sequence). CDR3: CSSSLSRGANYGYTF. The CDR3 DNA reads TGTTCCAGCAGCCTCAGCAGGGGAGCTAACTATGGCTACACCTTC.

The J gene is TRBJ1-6, the V gene TRBV5-6; the D is unclear. V gave up 4 bases and J gave up 6 bases, with 11 bases separating them. CDR3 length: 14 residues. Looked up from germline, CDR1 is SGHDT and CDR2 is YYEEEE. CDR3 region: CASSRRWSNSPLHF. CDR3 bases: TGTGCCAGCAGCCGAAGATGGAGTAATTCACCCCTCCACTTT.

This chain joins TRBV11-2 and TRBJ1-5; TRBD1 agrees at 12 bases. The CDR3 length is 16 residues. The germline V gene encodes CDR1 SGHAT and CDR2 FQNNGV. V was pared by 3 bases and J by 2 bases, with 2 bases of the junction left unmatched. The CDR3 region is CASSFGTGGGNQPQHF. Written as DNA, the CDR3 is TGTGCCAGCAGCTTCGGGACAGGGGGCGGCAATCAGCCCCAGCATTTT.

This clone has a handful of counts. The chain carries TRBV6-6 and TRBJ1-5; 7 nucleotides match TRBD1. With V trimmed by 6 bases and J by 9 bases, 8 bases remained unmatched. The CDR3 totals 13 residues. Germline V gene lookup returns CDR1 MNHNY and CDR2 SVGAGI (reference sequence). The CDR3 DNA reads as TGTGCCAGCAGACAGGGGATTAATTGGCCCCAGCATTTT. Translation: CASRQGINWPQHF.

CDR3 in amino acids: CASSNSAPGGDTQYF. CDR3 bases: TGTGCCAGCTCCAACTCCGCACCGGGAGGAGATACGCAGTATTTT. The chain combines TRBV18 with TRBJ2-3; 7 positions match TRBD2. Germline assignment: CDR1 KGHSH and CDR2 LQKENI. V was pared by 6 bases and J by 5 bases, with 11 bases of the junction left unmatched. The CDR3 totals 15 residues.

The chain is built from TRBV19 and TRBJ1-5; D is unresolved. The V end lost 3 bases, the J end lost 4 bases, and 10 bases lay between the germline ends. The CDR3 covers 14 residues. Per the germline V gene, CDR1 is LNHDA and CDR2 is SQIVND (reference sequence). The CDR3 DNA is TGTGCCAGTAGTATTCGAGGTGGGAATCAGCCCCAGCATTTT. As protein: CASSIRGGNQPQHF.

This clone was counted once. V and J are TRBV4-2 and TRBJ1-2, with a tentative D call TRBD1 (6 bases). CDR3 length equals 15 residues. Trimming left V 5 bases short and J 6 bases short, with 19 bases between. Germline assignment: CDR1 LGHNA and CDR2 YNFKEQ. CDR3 loop: CASSSREGVRNGYTF. The CDR3 DNA reads as TGTGCCAGCAGCTCGAGAGAGGGGGTGAGAAATGGCTACACCTTC.

V gene TRBV2 combines with J gene TRBJ2-7, with 7 bases lining up with TRBD1. Germline CDR1 reads SNHLY; CDR2 reads FYNNEI. V was pared by 5 bases and J by 6 bases, with 10 bases of the junction left unmatched. This CDR3 contains 14 residues. This CDR3 is CASSRDSYAVEQYF. In DNA, the CDR3 is TGTGCCAGCAGTCGGGACAGTTACGCAGTCGAGCAGTACTTC.

This chain links TRBV5-1 with TRBJ2-7, with D possibly matching TRBD2 (6 bases). This CDR3 spans 14 amino acids. The germline V and J ends were trimmed by 3 bases and 0 bases, with 10 bases remaining between them. Germline V CDR1 and CDR2: SGHRS, YFSETQ. The DNA for the CDR3 is TGCGCCAGCAGCTGGGGGGTAAGCTCCTACGAGCAGTACTTC. This encodes CASSWGVSSYEQYF. The full variable domain, its missing parts supplied by reference TRBV5-1 and TRBJ2-7, is KAGVTQTPRYLIKTRGQQVTLSCSPISGHRSVSWYQQTPGQGLQFLFEYFSETQRNKGNFPGRFSGRQFSNSRSEMNVSTLELGDSALYLCASSWGVSSYEQYFGPGTRLTVT.

This chain connects TRBV4-3 to TRBJ2-1; 7 bases are a match to TRBD2. Germline CDR1 and CDR2: LGHNA and YSLEER. The CDR3 is 17 residues long. J lost 5 bases, V lost 0 bases, and 10 bases had no gene match. CDR3 residues: CASSQEEPSGYNNEQFF. The DNA of the CDR3 is TGCGCCAGCAGCCAAGAGGAACCTAGCGGTTATAACAATGAGCAGTTCTTC.

The chain carries TRBV28 and TRBJ1-5, with 7 bases fitting TRBD1. Germline trimming cut 7 bases from V and 1 base from J; bases unmatched to any gene: 7. The CDR3 covers 15 residues. Germline values: CDR1 MDHEN, CDR2 SYDVKM. The CDR3 coding sequence is TGTGCCAGCACCACGGACAGGACAAGCAATCAGCCCCAGCATTTT. It codes for CASTTDRTSNQPQHF.

The chain recombines TRBV19 with TRBJ1-5; weak D call: TRBD1 (6 bases). CDR1 is LNHDA and CDR2 is SQIVND in the germline V gene (reference sequence). V was trimmed by 3 bases and J by 0 bases, leaving 30 bases between them. This CDR3 contains 22 residues. The DNA of the CDR3 is TGTGCCAGTAGTATTGGGGCAGGGGTCGCCGGAGTCCCCCGTTATAGCAATCAGCCCCAGCATTTT. The encoded protein is CASSIGAGVAGVPRYSNQPQHF. The full variable domain, completed using reference TRBV19 and TRBJ1-5, is DGGITQSPKYLFRKEGQNVTLSCEQNLNHDAMYWYRQDPGQGLRLIYYSQIVNDFQKGDIAEGYSVSREKKESFPLTVTSAQKNPTAFYLCASSIGAGVAGVPRYSNQPQHFGDGTRLSIL.